These 20 T cell receptor beta chains were sequenced from one sample in a study of blood T cells in healthy people across ages. Together with a sample-barcoded 5' primer, a J-beta primer mix was included in a second PCR lasting about 7 to 11 cycles. TCRdb independently ran MiXCR on the 5' RACE reads; one entry per CDR3 protein. Among about 570,000 distinct CDR3 sequences listed, over 25% were seen once. Another study also made use of these data, one on T cells of mothers and their children.

The sample taken for sequencing was blood. Every receptor here comes from a boy between 2 and 10 years old in good health.

This chain links TRBV4-2 with TRBJ1-2; maybe TRBD1 (6 bases). V was clipped by 4 bases and J by 5 bases, with 17 bases between them. Per germline, CDR1 LGHNA and CDR2 YNFKEQ. The CDR3 contains 15 residues. The CDR3 spells CASSPQGGGPYGYTF. CDR3 DNA sequence: TGTGCCAGCAGCCCACAGGGTGGGGGACCATATGGCTACACCTTC.

V and J are TRBV29-1 and TRBJ2-3, with D uncertain. CDR3 length: 12 residues. V dropped 4 bases and J dropped 4 bases, with 9 bases sitting between them. Germline CDR1 is SQVTM and CDR2 is ANQGSEA. The CDR3 spells CSVGRDPDTQYF. The CDR3 DNA sequence: TGCAGCGTTGGAAGGGATCCAGATACGCAGTATTTT.

This clonotype was seen a few times. This chain uses TRBV5-1 with TRBJ1-1; tentative D call: TRBD1 (6 bases). The ends were cut back, 4 bases at V and 3 bases at J, with 13 bases in the middle. CDR1 and CDR2 (germline): SGHRS, YFSETQ. This CDR3 is built from 14 residues. Here the CDR3 reads CASSVDRMDTEAFF. CDR3 sequence (DNA): TGCGCCAGCAGCGTCGACAGGATGGACACTGAAGCTTTCTTT.

This clonotype was recorded a few times. V and J are TRBV12-5 and TRBJ2-1, with D perhaps TRBD1 or TRBD2 (6 bases each). CDR3 length: 16 amino acids. Germline CDR1 reads LGHNT; CDR2 reads FRNRAP. V shed 3 bases and J shed 4 bases, with 16 bases lying between them. The CDR3 protein is CASGFFVRGPYNEQFF. As DNA, the CDR3 is TGTGCTAGTGGTTTTTTTGTTCGGGGGCCTTACAATGAGCAGTTCTTC.

As regards this clonotype: At one boundary the junction diverges from the germline segment, which might be a read error. The chain joins TRBV6-2 or TRBV6-3 to TRBJ2-7; no clear D. The CDR3 is 13 amino acids. The germline CDR1 and CDR2 sequences are MNHEY and SVGEGT. CDR3 region: CDSRNIAYYEQYF. CDR3 in DNA: TGTGACAGCAGGAACATCGCGTACTACGAGCAGTACTTC.

The rearrangement links TRBV7-2 to TRBJ2-5, with TRBD2 matching 13 bases. The junction had 6 bases not matched to a gene; V was cut back by 1 base and J by 4 bases. The CDR3 is made up of 17 amino acids. The germline gives CDR1 SGHTA, CDR2 FQGNSA. The CDR3 DNA sequence: TGTGCCAGCAGCTTAGAACTAGCGGGAGGGCCGGGAGAGACCCAGTACTTC. Translation: CASSLELAGGPGETQYF.

This chain links TRBV6-2 or TRBV6-3 with TRBJ2-1; 7 bases are a match to TRBD1. Near its end, the DNA agrees better with TRBJ2-4, so the J call may be wrong. This CDR3 is 13 amino acids long. The germline V gene encodes CDR1 MNHEY and CDR2 SVGEGT. The CDR3 nucleotides are TGTGCCAGCAGTTACTGGGACAGAGAGGGTCAGTACTTC. This translates into CASSYWDREGQYF.

Notes on this clonotype: At one end, the junction sequence differs from germline, possibly due to a read error. The gene calls are TRBV5-1 and TRBJ2-1, with TRBD2 matching over 10 bases. Germline CDR1 is SGHRS and CDR2 is YFSETQ. The CDR3 length is 17 residues. The CDR3 region is CASSSRLAGFVFNGQFF. The CDR3 DNA follows: TGCGCCAGCAGCTCTAGACTAGCGGGCTTCGTATTCAATGGGCAGTTCTTC.

The rearrangement links TRBV6-1 to TRBJ2-1; D may correspond to TRBD1 or TRBD2 (7 bases each). Judging by the DNA end, TRBJ2-7 fits better; the J call may be wrong. Germline V CDR1 and CDR2: MNHNS, SASEGT. This CDR3 is built from 13 residues. The CDR3 bases are TGTGCCAGCGGGGAGGGACAGTTCTACGAGCAGTACTTC. Encoded protein: CASGEGQFYEQYF.

This sequence joins TRBV6-5 and TRBJ2-2, with 9 bases lining up with TRBD2. Looked up from germline, CDR1 is MNHEY and CDR2 is SVGAGI. Trimming cost V 0 bases and J 0 bases; bases outside gene matches: 5. This CDR3 is 18 amino acids long. This chain's CDR3 is CASSYSRTSATNTGELFF. DNA for the CDR3: TGTGCCAGCAGTTACTCCCGGACTAGCGCAACGAACACCGGGGAGCTGTTTTTT.

The rearrangement uses TRBV27 and TRBJ1-1, with D possibly matching TRBD1 (5 bases). This CDR3 is 12 amino acids long. CDR1 MNHEY and CDR2 SMNVEV come from the germline V gene (reference sequence). V gave up 6 bases and J gave up 1 base, with 6 bases separating them. The CDR3 spells CASRGPNTEAFF. DNA of the CDR3: TGTGCCAGCAGGGGACCGAACACTGAAGCTTTCTTT.

This clonotype was detected only a few times. The chain couples TRBV20-1 to TRBJ2-7; D may be TRBD1 or TRBD2 (5 bases each). Germline V gene sequence: CDR1 DFQATT, CDR2 SNEGSKA (reference sequence). Trimming stripped 5 bases from V and 3 bases from J, with 17 bases between. The CDR3 totals 14 residues. CDR3 sequence: CSAPSGSDLYEQYF. The CDR3 region has the DNA TGCAGTGCTCCCTCAGGGAGCGACCTCTACGAGCAGTACTTC.

This clonotype came up a few times. CDR3 sequence (DNA): TGTGCCAGCAGTCAACTAGCGGGGGGCTCCTACGAGCAGTACTTC. It specifies CASSQLAGGSYEQYF. The chain couples TRBV6-5 to TRBJ2-5; TRBD2 agrees at 12 bases. The J call may be faulty, since TRBJ2-7 better matches the DNA end. CDR3 length: 15 amino acids. Germline values: CDR1 MNHEY, CDR2 SVGAGI.

This sequence joins TRBV6-1 and TRBJ1-1; D unresolved. Trimming removed 11 bases at V and 9 bases at J, with 13 bases between. The length of the CDR3 is 10 residues. Germline-derived CDR1 and CDR2 are MNHNS and SASEGT. The CDR3 nucleotides read TGTGCCGCTTCCACCTTTAAAGCTTTCTTT. Translation gives CAASTFKAFF.

The table lists this clonotype with a few counts. The chain recombines TRBV12-3 or TRBV12-4 with TRBJ1-4; the D is unclear. This CDR3 comprises 14 residues. Trimming stripped 3 bases from V and 3 bases from J, with 8 bases between. CDR3 loop: CASSFKQSNEKLFF. The CDR3, as DNA: TGTGCCAGCAGTTTTAAACAGTCTAATGAAAAACTGTTTTTT.

This clonotype was seen more than once but under ten times. The V and J genes are TRBV6-1 and TRBJ1-2; D is unresolved. Germline V gene data show CDR1 as MNHNS and CDR2 as SASEGT. The CDR3 consists of 13 residues. V was trimmed by 1 base and J by 4 bases, leaving 7 bases between them. This chain's CDR3 is CASSEVRVYGYTF. The CDR3 bases are TGTGCCAGCAGTGAAGTGAGGGTCTATGGCTACACCTTC.

This clonotype was detected a few times. The chain carries TRBV10-3 and TRBJ1-1; D remains ambiguous. Germline V gene data show CDR1 as ENHRY and CDR2 as SYGVKD. Deletions cut 6 bases from V and 3 bases from J, with 11 bases between. The CDR3 extends over 13 amino acids. The CDR3 is CAIRKGSDTEAFF. For the CDR3, the DNA is TGTGCCATCAGGAAAGGGTCGGACACTGAAGCTTTCTTT.

This chain joins TRBV12-3 or TRBV12-4 and TRBJ2-5, with TRBD2 matching 13 bases. The CDR3 is made up of 16 amino acids. Germline trimming cut 4 bases from V and 4 bases from J; bases unmatched to any gene: 6. The CDR3 loop is CASSYRTSGGTETQYF. The DNA of the CDR3 is TGTGCCAGCAGTTATCGGACTAGCGGGGGAACAGAGACCCAGTACTTC.

V usage is TRBV6-6 and J usage is TRBJ2-7; D possibly corresponds to TRBD2 (7 bases). V was shortened by 7 bases and J by 2 bases, with 15 bases between the two germline ends. In germline, CDR1 is MNHNY, CDR2 SVGAGI (reference sequence). This CDR3 has 14 amino acids. The CDR3 sequence: CASIPGGGAYEQYF. In DNA form, the CDR3 reads TGTGCCAGCATCCCCGGAGGGGGGGCCTACGAGCAGTACTTC.

This chain uses TRBV10-3 with TRBJ2-1, with D tentatively TRBD1 (6 bases). The CDR3 is 13 residues long. Germline V gives CDR1 ENHRY, CDR2 SYGVKD. Between the trimmed V and J ends, which lost 10 bases and 6 bases, there was a span of 16 bases. This chain's CDR3 is CATVQGCANEQFF. The CDR3 nucleotides are TGTGCCACTGTACAGGGATGCGCCAATGAGCAGTTCTTC.